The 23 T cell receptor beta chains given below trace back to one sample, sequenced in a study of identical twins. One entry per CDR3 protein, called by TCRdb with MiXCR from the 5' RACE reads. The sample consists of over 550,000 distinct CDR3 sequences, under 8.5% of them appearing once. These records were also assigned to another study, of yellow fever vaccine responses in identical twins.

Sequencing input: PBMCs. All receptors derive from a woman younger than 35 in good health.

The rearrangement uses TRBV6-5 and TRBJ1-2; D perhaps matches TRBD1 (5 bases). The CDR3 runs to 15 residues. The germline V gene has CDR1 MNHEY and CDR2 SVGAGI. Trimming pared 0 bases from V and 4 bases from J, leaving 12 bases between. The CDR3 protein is CASSYSRGTSYGYTF. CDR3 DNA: TGTGCCAGCAGTTACTCGCGGGGCACGAGCTATGGCTACACCTTC.

CDR3 nucleotides: TGTGCCAGCAGCGCGGTTTTGGGCCCCGGGGAGCTGTTTTTT. Protein product: CASSAVLGPGELFF. The V and J genes are TRBV6-4 and TRBJ2-2, with D uncertain. Germline assignment: CDR1 MRHNA and CDR2 SNTAGT. CDR3 length: 14 amino acids. With 6 bases removed from V and 6 bases from J, the gap between germline ends came to 14 bases.

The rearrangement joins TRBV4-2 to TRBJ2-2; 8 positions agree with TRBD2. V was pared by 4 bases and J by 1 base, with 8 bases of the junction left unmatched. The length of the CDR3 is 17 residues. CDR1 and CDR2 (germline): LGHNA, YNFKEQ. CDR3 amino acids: CASSPPKGLGNTGELFF. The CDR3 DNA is TGTGCCAGCAGCCCCCCGAAGGGACTAGGGAACACCGGGGAGCTGTTTTTT.

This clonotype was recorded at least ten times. The CDR3 region has the DNA TGTGCCACCAGTGAGTCTCACAATCAGCCCCAGCATTTT. The encoded protein is CATSESHNQPQHF. This chain joins TRBV24-1 and TRBJ1-5; D is unresolved. Trimming removed 4 bases from V and 3 bases from J, with 6 bases in between. Germline-derived CDR1 and CDR2 are KGHDR and SFDVKD. The CDR3 sequence is 13 residues long.

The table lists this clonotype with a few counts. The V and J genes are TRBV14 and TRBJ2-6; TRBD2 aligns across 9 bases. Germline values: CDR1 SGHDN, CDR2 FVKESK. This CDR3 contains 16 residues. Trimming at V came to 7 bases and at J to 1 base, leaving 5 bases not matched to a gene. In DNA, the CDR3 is TGTGCCAGCACTCTTAGCGGGGGATCTGGGGCCAACGTCCTGACTTTC. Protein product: CASTLSGGSGANVLTF. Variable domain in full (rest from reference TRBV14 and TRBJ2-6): EAGVTQFPSHSVIEKGQTVTLRCDPISGHDNLYWYRRVMGKEIKFLLHFVKESKQDESGMPNNRFLAERTGGTYSTLKVQPAELEDSGVYFCASTLSGGSGANVLTFGAGSRLTVL.

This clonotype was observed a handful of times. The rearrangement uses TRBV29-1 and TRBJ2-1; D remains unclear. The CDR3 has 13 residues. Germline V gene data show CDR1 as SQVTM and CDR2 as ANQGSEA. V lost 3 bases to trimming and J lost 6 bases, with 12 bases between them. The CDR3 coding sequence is TGCAGCGTTGAGGTCCTATCCGGCAATGAGCAGTTCTTC. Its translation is CSVEVLSGNEQFF.

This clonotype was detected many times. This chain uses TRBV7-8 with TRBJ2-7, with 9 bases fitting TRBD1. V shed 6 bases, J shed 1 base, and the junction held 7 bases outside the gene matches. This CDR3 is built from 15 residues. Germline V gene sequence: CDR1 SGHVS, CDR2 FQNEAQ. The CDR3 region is CASSRDRGISYEQYF. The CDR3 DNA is TGTGCCAGCAGTAGAGACAGGGGGATTTCCTACGAGCAGTACTTC.

The CDR3 coding sequence is TGTGCCAGCAGCTTAGGCCAGGGGGAGGGTGAGCAGTTCTTC. Its protein is CASSLGQGEGEQFF. The chain combines TRBV7-8 with TRBJ2-1, with D perhaps being TRBD1 or TRBD2 (7 bases each). Germline CDR1 SGHVS, CDR2 FQNEAQ. Trimming stripped 1 base from V and 9 bases from J, with 13 bases between. The CDR3 covers 14 residues.

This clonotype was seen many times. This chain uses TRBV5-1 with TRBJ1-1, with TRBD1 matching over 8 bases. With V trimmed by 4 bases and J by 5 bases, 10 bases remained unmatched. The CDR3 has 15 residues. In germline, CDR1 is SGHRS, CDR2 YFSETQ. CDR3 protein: CASSQGQGGSTEAFF. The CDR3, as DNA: TGCGCCAGCAGCCAAGGACAGGGCGGATCTACTGAAGCTTTCTTT.

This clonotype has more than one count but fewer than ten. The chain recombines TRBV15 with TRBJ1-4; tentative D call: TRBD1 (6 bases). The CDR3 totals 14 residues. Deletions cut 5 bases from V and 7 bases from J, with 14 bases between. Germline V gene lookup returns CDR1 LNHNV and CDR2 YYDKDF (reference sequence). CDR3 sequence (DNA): TGTGCCACCAGCGCACAGGGTGACGGTGAAAAACTGTTTTTT. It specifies CATSAQGDGEKLFF.

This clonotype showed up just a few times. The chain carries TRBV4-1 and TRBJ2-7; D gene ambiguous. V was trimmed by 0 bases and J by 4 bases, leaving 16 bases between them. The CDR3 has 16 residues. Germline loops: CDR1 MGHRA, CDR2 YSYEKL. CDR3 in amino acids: CASSQDRAGGGYEQYV. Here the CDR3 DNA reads TGCGCCAGCAGCCAAGATAGGGCAGGTGGTGGGTACGAGCAGTACGTC.

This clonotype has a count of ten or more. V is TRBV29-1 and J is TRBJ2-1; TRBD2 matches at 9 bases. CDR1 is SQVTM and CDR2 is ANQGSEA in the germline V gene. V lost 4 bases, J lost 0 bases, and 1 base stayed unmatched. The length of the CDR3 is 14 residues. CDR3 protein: CSVGAGGSYNEQFF. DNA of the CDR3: TGCAGCGTTGGAGCGGGAGGCTCCTACAATGAGCAGTTCTTC.

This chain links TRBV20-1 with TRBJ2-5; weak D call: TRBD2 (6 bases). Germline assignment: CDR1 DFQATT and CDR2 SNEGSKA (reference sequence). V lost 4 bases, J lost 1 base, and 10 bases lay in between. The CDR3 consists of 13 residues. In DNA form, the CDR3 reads TGCAGTGCTAAAGGGACTCCCCAAGAGACCCAGTACTTC. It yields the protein CSAKGTPQETQYF.

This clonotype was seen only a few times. CDR3 residues: CASSLGQGLADTQYF. The CDR3 nucleotides read TGCGCCAGCAGCTTGGGCCAGGGGTTGGCAGATACGCAGTATTTT. This chain joins TRBV5-1 and TRBJ2-3, with a possible D match to TRBD1 (6 bases). There are 15 residues in the CDR3. Trimming took off 0 bases at V and 4 bases at J, with 12 bases between the two ends. CDR1 is SGHRS and CDR2 is YFSETQ in the germline V gene. The variable domain in full, with the rest retrieved from reference TRBV5-1 and TRBJ2-3, is KAGVTQTPRYLIKTRGQQVTLSCSPISGHRSVSWYQQTPGQGLQFLFEYFSETQRNKGNFPGRFSGRQFSNSRSEMNVSTLELGDSALYLCASSLGQGLADTQYFGPGTRLTVL.

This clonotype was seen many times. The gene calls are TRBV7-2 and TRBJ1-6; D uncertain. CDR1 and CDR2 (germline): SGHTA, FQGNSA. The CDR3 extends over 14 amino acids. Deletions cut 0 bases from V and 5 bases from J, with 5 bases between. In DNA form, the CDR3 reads TGTGCCAGCAGCTTAGCCCTTAATAATTCACCCCTCCACTTT. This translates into CASSLALNNSPLHF.

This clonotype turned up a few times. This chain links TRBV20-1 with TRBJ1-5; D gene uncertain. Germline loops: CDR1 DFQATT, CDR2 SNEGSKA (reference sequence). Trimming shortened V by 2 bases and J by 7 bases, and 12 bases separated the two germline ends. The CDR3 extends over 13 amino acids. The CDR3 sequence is CSARPSPEQPQHF. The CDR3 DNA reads TGCAGTGCTAGACCCAGTCCTGAACAGCCCCAGCATTTT.

The CDR3 here is CASSPMGQDEQYF. DNA for the CDR3: TGCGCCAGCAGCCCAATGGGACAAGACGAGCAGTACTTC. The chain has TRBV5-1 and TRBJ2-7; possible D gene TRBD1, 6 bases. Trimming took 4 bases from V and 5 from J, leaving 13 bases between them. CDR1 and CDR2 (germline): SGHRS, YFSETQ. This CDR3 is built from 13 residues.

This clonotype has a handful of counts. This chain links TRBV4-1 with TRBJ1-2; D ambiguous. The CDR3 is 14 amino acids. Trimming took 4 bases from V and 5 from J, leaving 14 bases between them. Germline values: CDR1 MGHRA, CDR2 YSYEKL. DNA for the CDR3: TGCGCCAGCAGCCCTTGGTTCGGACCGTATGGCTACACCTTC. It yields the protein CASSPWFGPYGYTF.

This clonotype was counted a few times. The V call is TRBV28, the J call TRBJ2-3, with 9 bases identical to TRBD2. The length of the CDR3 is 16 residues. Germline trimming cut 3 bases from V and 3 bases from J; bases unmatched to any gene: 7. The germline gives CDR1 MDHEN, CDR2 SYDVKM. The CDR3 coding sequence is TGTGCCAGCAGTTTGTATGGCGGGAGGGCAACAGATACGCAGTATTTT. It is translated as CASSLYGGRATDTQYF. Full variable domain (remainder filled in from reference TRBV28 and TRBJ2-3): DVKVTQSSRYLVKRTGEKVFLECVQDMDHENMFWYRQDPGLGLRLIYFSYDVKMKEKGDIPEGYSVSREKKERFSLILESASTNQTSMYLCASSLYGGRATDTQYFGPGTRLTVL.

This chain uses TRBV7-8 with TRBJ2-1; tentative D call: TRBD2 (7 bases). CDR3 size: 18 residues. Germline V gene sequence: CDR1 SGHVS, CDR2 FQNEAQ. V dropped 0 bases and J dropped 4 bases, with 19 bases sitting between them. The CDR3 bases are TGTGCCAGCAGCTTAGCACCGAAGGGGGGGGGAAGGTACAATGAGCAGTTCTTC. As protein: CASSLAPKGGGRYNEQFF.

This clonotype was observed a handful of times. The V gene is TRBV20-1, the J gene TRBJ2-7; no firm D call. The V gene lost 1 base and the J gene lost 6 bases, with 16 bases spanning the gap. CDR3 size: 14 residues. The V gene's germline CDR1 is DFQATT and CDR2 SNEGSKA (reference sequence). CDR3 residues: CSARVGSSPTEQYV. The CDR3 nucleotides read TGCAGTGCTAGAGTTGGGTCCTCCCCTACCGAGCAGTACGTC.

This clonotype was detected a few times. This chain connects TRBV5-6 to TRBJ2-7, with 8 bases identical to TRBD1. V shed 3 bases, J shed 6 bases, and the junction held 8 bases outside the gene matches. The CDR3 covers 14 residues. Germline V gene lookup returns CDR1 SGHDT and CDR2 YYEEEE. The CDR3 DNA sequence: TGTGCCAGCAGCTCCGGACAGGGAAGGGGCGAGCAGTACGTC. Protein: CASSSGQGRGEQYV.

CDR3 amino acids: CASSQDLHGANEKLFF. The CDR3 DNA follows: TGTGCCAGCAGCCAAGATCTTCACGGGGCTAATGAAAAACTGTTTTTT. The chain uses TRBV3-1 and TRBJ1-4; D gene ambiguous. V lost 0 bases to trimming and J lost 3 bases, with 11 bases between them. The CDR3 loop spans 16 amino acids. The germline V gene has CDR1 LGHDT and CDR2 YNNKEL (reference sequence).